Following are 17 T cell receptor beta chains from one sample sequenced in a study of shared clonotypes between healthy human individuals. Assay used: immunoSEQ multiplex PCR; TCRdb lists only in-frame clones, some missing. The repertoire consists of roughly 2,500,000 clones, with roughly 93% occurring once and the leading ten covering more than 0.35%. Sequencing was carried out using naive CD4+ T cells from PBMCs. Subset given: CD45RA+ positively selected. These receptors originate from a man younger than 30 in good health. Some clones in this sample may be carry-over from other donors' samples.

The chain uses TRBV5-1 and TRBJ2-2; 8 bases line up with TRBD1. The CDR3 covers 16 residues. Germline-derived CDR1 and CDR2 are SGHRS and YFSETQ. Losses at the gene ends were 4 bases for V and 3 bases for J; bases not matched to a gene: 8. CDR3 coding DNA: TGCGCCAGCAGCCCAGAGGACAGGGCTGACACCGGGGAGCTGTTTTTT. Residues: CASSPEDRADTGELFF.

The rearrangement links TRBV25-1 to TRBJ2-3, with TRBD2 matching over 12 bases. The CDR3 contains 17 residues. V gave up 2 bases and J gave up 6 bases; unmatched junction bases: 9. Germline CDR1 and CDR2: MGHDK and SYGVNS. CDR3 loop: CASSELAGGKGGDTQYF. The CDR3 DNA sequence: TGTGCCAGCAGTGAACTAGCGGGAGGGAAAGGCGGGGATACGCAGTATTTT.

The chain employs TRBV28 and TRBJ1-2, with D unresolved. Germline CDR1 MDHEN, CDR2 SYDVKM. V lost 6 bases and J lost 8, with 22 bases in between. This CDR3 has 15 amino acids. The CDR3 spells CASSSPGEGFIGYTF. CDR3 nucleotide sequence: TGTGCCAGCAGCAGTCCGGGCGAGGGTTTTATCGGCTACACCTTC.

In regard to this clone: The same CDR3 arises from other DNA sequences in this sample as well. V gene TRBV28 combines with J gene TRBJ2-1; D is unclear. Trimming stripped 3 bases from V and 7 bases from J, with 13 bases between. Germline V gives CDR1 MDHEN, CDR2 SYDVKM. The CDR3 is 14 amino acids. The CDR3 nucleotides read TGTGCCAGCAGTTTGCCCCCCCCCGGGAATGAGCAGTTCTTC. Residues: CASSLPPPGNEQFF.

Here the CDR3 DNA reads TGTGCCAGTAGTTCCATGTTTCACACCCGGGACCGGGAGGACGGCAATCAGCCCCAGCATTTT. Protein: CASSSMFHTRDREDGNQPQHF. The J gene is TRBJ1-5, the V gene TRBV19; maybe TRBD1 (5 bases). Trimming cost V 5 bases and J 2 bases, with 31 bases left between them. Germline CDR1 is LNHDA and CDR2 is SQIVND (reference sequence). This CDR3 region has 21 residues.

The J gene is TRBJ2-2, the V gene TRBV19; perhaps TRBD2 as D (6 bases). Per the germline V gene, CDR1 is LNHDA and CDR2 is SQIVND (reference sequence). The CDR3 runs 15 residues. V lost 6 bases, J lost 5 bases, and 16 bases lay in between. The CDR3, as DNA: TGTGCCAGTAGACCGGGGACTCTCCTGACCGGGGAGCTGTTTTTT. It encodes CASRPGTLLTGELFF.

The gene calls are TRBV28 and TRBJ1-2, with D possibly TRBD1 on 5 matching bases. The CDR3 sequence is 16 residues long. The V end was cut by 3 bases, the J end by 0 bases, with 14 bases between. Germline V gene data show CDR1 as MDHEN and CDR2 as SYDVKM. CDR3 loop: CASSFPLGTSNYGYTF. The CDR3 bases are TGTGCCAGCAGTTTTCCTCTCGGGACCTCTAACTATGGCTACACCTTC.

The table lists this clone with a count of one. This chain joins TRBV5-6 and TRBJ2-4; D unresolved. V was clipped by 4 bases and J by 3 bases, with 5 bases between them. This CDR3 is 12 amino acids long. CDR1 is SGHDT and CDR2 is YYEEEE in the germline V gene. This CDR3 is CASSRVKNIQYF. The CDR3 coding sequence is TGTGCCAGCAGCCGTGTCAAAAACATTCAGTACTTC.

This clone was found once. The rearrangement uses TRBV5-1 and TRBJ2-1, with D possibly being TRBD1 (6 bases). This CDR3 comprises 15 residues. The germline V and J ends were trimmed by 4 bases and 7 bases, with 18 bases remaining between them. Germline-derived CDR1 and CDR2 are SGHRS and YFSETQ. CDR3: CASSQRQAFTNEQFF. CDR3 sequence (DNA): TGCGCCAGCAGCCAGAGACAGGCCTTTACAAATGAGCAGTTCTTC.

This chain joins TRBV5-6 and TRBJ2-7, with 13 bases that match TRBD2. V dropped 4 bases and J dropped 12; count of bases not matched to a gene: 7. The CDR3 length is 13 residues. From germline, CDR1 is SGHDT and CDR2 YYEEEE. CDR3 sequence (DNA): TGTGCCAGCAGCCCCGGGACTAGCGGGAACGGGTACTTC. It encodes CASSPGTSGNGYF.

This clone has more than one count but fewer than ten. V is TRBV19 and J is TRBJ1-5, with 7 positions matching TRBD1. The CDR3 runs to 15 residues. Germline CDR1 LNHDA, CDR2 SQIVND (reference sequence). V gave up 4 bases and J gave up 8 bases; unmatched junction bases: 11. CDR3 region: CASSTNWDRWEPQHF. As DNA, the CDR3 is TGTGCCAGTAGTACGAATTGGGACAGATGGGAGCCCCAGCATTTT.

The genes are TRBV14 and TRBJ1-1; no firm D call. The CDR3 is 13 amino acids. The V gene's germline CDR1 is SGHDN and CDR2 FVKESK. The V and J ends lost 1 base and 8 bases respectively, with 11 bases between them. For the CDR3, the DNA is TGTGCCAGCAGCCAAGGGCTCGTGGACGAAGCTTTCTTT. Its translation: CASSQGLVDEAFF.

Concerning this clone: At the DNA level, this CDR3 is encoded by other sequences in the same sample as well. This sequence joins TRBV5-1 and TRBJ2-1; 7 positions match TRBD2. The ends lost 3 bases at V and 3 bases at J; junction bases unmatched: 6. Germline V gene sequence: CDR1 SGHRS, CDR2 YFSETQ. The CDR3 loop spans 15 amino acids. This CDR3 is CASSSQAGVYNEQFF. In DNA form, the CDR3 reads TGCGCCAGCAGCTCCCAGGCGGGAGTCTACAATGAGCAGTTCTTC.

This clone was observed once. The chain is built from TRBV14 and TRBJ2-7, with D uncertain. The germline V gene encodes CDR1 SGHDN and CDR2 FVKESK. The CDR3 is 13 amino acids. The V and J ends lost 4 bases and 0 bases respectively, with 7 bases between them. CDR3 sequence (DNA): TGTGCCAGCAGCCGCTTAGACTCCTACGAGCAGTACTTC. This sequence encodes CASSRLDSYEQYF.

The chain is built from TRBV18 and TRBJ2-1, with 9 bases fitting TRBD1. From germline, CDR1 is KGHSH and CDR2 LQKENI. Trimming cost V 3 bases and J 9 bases; bases outside gene matches: 6. The CDR3 sequence is 14 residues long. The CDR3 DNA is TGTGCCAGCTCACCGACAGGGGGGGACGGTGAGCAGTTCTTC. This gives the protein CASSPTGGDGEQFF.

CDR3 residues: CASSDKGLRGSPLHF. In nucleotides, the CDR3 is TGTGCCAGCAGTGACAAAGGACTGCGAGGTTCACCCCTCCACTTT. J is TRBJ1-6 and V is TRBV25-1; D remains unclear. The V and J ends lost 3 bases and 9 bases respectively, with 15 bases between them. Germline lookup yields CDR1 MGHDK and CDR2 SYGVNS. The CDR3 spans 15 residues.

The sample holds one count of this clone. This chain connects TRBV2 to TRBJ2-5, with D perhaps matching TRBD2 (7 bases). Germline loops: CDR1 SNHLY, CDR2 FYNNEI. V gave up 0 bases and J gave up 6 bases, with 20 bases separating them. CDR3 length equals 17 residues. The CDR3 spells CASSEARGRMHWKTQYF. As DNA, the CDR3 is TGTGCCAGCAGTGAAGCGCGGGGGCGGATGCATTGGAAGACCCAGTACTTC.